This TCR beta chain was profiled in a study of cytomegalovirus exposure and HLA in healthy donors. Whole-study results and caveats: The CMV antigen specificity of a few CMV-associated chains was confirmed through in vitro analysis. In most subjects, TCR beta sequences reportedly gave accurate predictions of HLA-A and HLA-B alleles. The records held CMV serostatus as the only immune exposure information.

CDR1 SGHRS and CDR2 YFSETQ come from the germline V gene. This CDR3 spans 14 amino acids. Trimming took off 1 base at V and 5 bases at J, with 9 bases between the two ends. For this clone: Its target is unknown.

This PCR relied on a set of 60 Vbeta primers and 13 Jbeta primers. Only in-frame clones appear in the TCRdb table, and some are missing; sequencing was by immunoSEQ multiplex PCR. The sample records 110,000 to 150,000 clones, over 75% being singletons. The receptor's source is a woman aged 30 to 39 in good health and CMV-seronegative. The chain joins TRBV5-1 to TRBJ1-4; tentative D call: TRBD1 (6 bases). The source material was PBMCs. CDR3 coding DNA: TGCGCCAGCAGCTTGAGGGACACCAATGAAAAACTGTTTTTT. Its translation: CASSLRDTNEKLFF.